The 30 T cell receptor beta chains presented below share a single source sample, sequenced in a study of Ad26.COV2.S vaccination and SARS-CoV-2 variants. Clones were read by immunoSEQ multiplex PCR, and TCRdb kept only the in-frame ones, dropping some. The data contain fewer than 800,000 clones, roughly 90% of them seen just once; the ten biggest clones take up approximately 1.5%. The treatment denotes: some 19 received Ad26.COV2.S at low or high dose, single or two shots; 5 received placebo; per-sample allocation not given. Following the first vaccine or placebo injection, samples were taken on day 63. Here the sequenced sample was peripheral blood, taken in a trial of Ad26.COV2.S vaccine versus placebo. These receptors were obtained from a person between 18 and 60 years old who received the Ad26.COV2.S COVID-19 vaccine or a placebo.

The rearrangement joins TRBV27 to TRBJ2-1; no firm D call. The CDR3 length is 15 residues. CDR1 and CDR2 from the germline V gene are MNHEY and SMNVEV (reference sequence). V gave up 0 bases and J gave up 4 bases, with 10 bases separating them. The CDR3 region has the DNA TGTGCCAGCAGTTTATCGATCGGAGCGTACAATGAGCAGTTCTTC. This translates into CASSLSIGAYNEQFF.

The chain employs TRBV10-3 and TRBJ2-1; 14 bases match TRBD2. Germline V lookup: CDR1 ENHRY, CDR2 SYGVKD. CDR3 length: 15 amino acids. V trimming: 5 bases; J trimming: 7 bases; junction bases outside the gene matches: 4. In nucleotides, the CDR3 is TGTGCCATCAGTCCGGGACTAGCGGGAGTGAATGAGCAGTTCTTC. Encoded protein: CAISPGLAGVNEQFF.

This chain links TRBV6-5 with TRBJ2-1; a possible D gene is TRBD2 (6 bases). Germline CDR1 is MNHEY and CDR2 is SVGAGI. V lost 2 bases to trimming and J lost 7 bases, with 15 bases between them. The CDR3 covers 15 residues. CDR3 sequence (DNA): TGTGCCAGCAGTTACAGCGGGCCTCAAGTGAATGAGCAGTTCTTC. It specifies CASSYSGPQVNEQFF.

The rearrangement links TRBV11-3 to TRBJ2-1, with D possibly being TRBD1 (6 bases). The CDR3 contains 16 residues. Trimming removed 1 base at V and 2 bases at J, with 12 bases between. Per germline, CDR1 SGHNT and CDR2 YENEEA. DNA for the CDR3: TGTGCCAGCAGCTTAGGAGGGGGAGTTCCCTACAATGAGCAGTTCTTC. Its translation is CASSLGGGVPYNEQFF.

The chain links TRBV5-1 to TRBJ2-5; 13 nucleotides agree with TRBD2. V lost 4 bases to trimming and J lost 4 bases; unmatched junction nucleotides: 16. Germline lookup yields CDR1 SGHRS and CDR2 YFSETQ. CDR3 length: 19 amino acids. CDR3 sequence reads: CASSRTWTSGGNLRETQYF. CDR3 bases: TGCGCCAGCAGCCGTACCTGGACTAGCGGGGGTAACCTCAGAGAGACCCAGTACTTC.

The chain recombines TRBV7-9 with TRBJ1-4, with D maybe TRBD1 (6 bases). From germline, CDR1 is SEHNR and CDR2 FQNEAQ (reference sequence). V lost 1 base and J lost 6, with 9 bases in between. The CDR3 has 14 residues. The CDR3 nucleotides are TGTGCCAGCAGCTTAGGGGGGCTGGATGAAAAACTGTTTTTT. Its protein product is CASSLGGLDEKLFF.

This chain joins TRBV5-1 and TRBJ2-6; 8 positions match TRBD2. V lost 0 bases to trimming and J lost 0 bases; unmatched junction nucleotides: 2. The CDR3 totals 17 residues. Per germline, CDR1 SGHRS and CDR2 YFSETQ. The CDR3 nucleotides read TGCGCCAGCAGCTTGGGCGGGGGGATCTCTGGGGCCAACGTCCTGACTTTC. Amino acid sequence: CASSLGGGISGANVLTF.

The V and J genes are TRBV27 and TRBJ1-2, with TRBD1 matching over 9 bases. CDR3 length: 15 residues. J lost 6 bases, V lost 9 bases, and 14 bases had no gene match. Germline CDR1 MNHEY, CDR2 SMNVEV (reference sequence). This CDR3 is CASSDRGRGGHGYTF. The CDR3 region has the DNA TGTGCCAGTTCGGACAGGGGAAGGGGTGGGCATGGCTACACCTTC.

The CDR3 region has the DNA TGTGCCAGCAGCCATACCAGCGGGACAGTAGATACGCAGTATTTT. The encoded protein is CASSHTSGTVDTQYF. The chain recombines TRBV14 with TRBJ2-3; D possibly uses TRBD1 or TRBD2 (7 bases each). V was shortened by 3 bases and J by 5 bases, with 15 bases between the two germline ends. CDR1 and CDR2 from the germline V gene are SGHDN and FVKESK. The CDR3 has 15 amino acids.

The rearrangement links TRBV5-1 to TRBJ2-3; 7 bases align to TRBD1. The CDR3 loop spans 15 amino acids. Trimming at V came to 4 bases and at J to 3 bases, leaving 8 bases not matched to a gene. Germline V gene data show CDR1 as SGHRS and CDR2 as YFSETQ. The CDR3 sequence: CASSLGAGGTDTQYF. CDR3 DNA sequence: TGCGCCAGCAGCCTAGGGGCAGGGGGAACAGATACGCAGTATTTT.

The V and J genes are TRBV7-9 and TRBJ1-3; D possibly corresponds to TRBD1 (6 bases). In germline, CDR1 is SEHNR, CDR2 FQNEAQ (reference sequence). This CDR3 spans 14 amino acids. V lost 7 bases to trimming and J lost 2 bases, with 12 bases between them. CDR3 DNA: TGTGCCAGCAACCTAGGGGGGACTGGAAACACCATATATTTT. Translating it yields CASNLGGTGNTIYF.

CDR3 in DNA: TGTGCCAGCAGCTTAGTTCGGGGAGGAGAGACCCAGTACTTC. Residues: CASSLVRGGETQYF. The rearrangement uses TRBV7-2 and TRBJ2-5; maybe TRBD2 (6 bases). The CDR3 has 14 amino acids. The germline V gene encodes CDR1 SGHTA and CDR2 FQGNSA. Trimming cost V 1 base and J 4 bases, with 10 bases left between them.

The CDR3 region is CASSQGWSQGTEAFF. The CDR3 DNA follows: TGCGCCAGCAGCCAAGGCTGGTCCCAGGGGACTGAAGCTTTCTTT. The chain carries TRBV4-3 and TRBJ1-1; possible D gene TRBD1, 6 bases. This CDR3 has 15 amino acids. Deletions cut 1 base from V and 5 bases from J, with 14 bases between. Germline V lookup: CDR1 LGHNA, CDR2 YSLEER.

The chain uses TRBV19 and TRBJ2-6; 8 positions agree with TRBD1. The CDR3 is 20 residues long. Unmatched junction bases numbered 14, after V lost 3 bases and J lost 1 base. Germline CDR1 and CDR2: LNHDA and SQIVND (reference sequence). CDR3 DNA sequence: TGTGCCAGTAGTATCGGGTTTTTCCGGGACAGGAGTTCTGGGGCCAACGTCCTGACTTTC. Encoded protein: CASSIGFFRDRSSGANVLTF.

The chain is built from TRBV9 and TRBJ2-2; perhaps TRBD2 as D (6 bases). Germline CDR1 and CDR2: SGDLS and YYNGEE. This CDR3 is built from 15 residues. V lost 4 bases and J 1 base, leaving 11 bases between the germline ends. The CDR3 DNA sequence: TGTGCCAGCAGCCCCGGGAGCGGGAACACCGGGGAGCTGTTTTTT. Translating gives CASSPGSGNTGELFF.

With respect to this clone: The sample contains more than one DNA sequence encoding this CDR3. The chain links TRBV5-1 to TRBJ2-5; 7 nucleotides agree with TRBD1. The CDR3 has 13 residues. Germline V lookup: CDR1 SGHRS, CDR2 YFSETQ. J was trimmed by 5 bases and V by 4 bases; bases with no gene match: 5. Here the CDR3 reads CASSPGTEETQYF. CDR3 DNA sequence: TGCGCCAGCAGCCCTGGGACAGAGGAGACCCAGTACTTC.

This sequence joins TRBV18 and TRBJ2-7, with no clear D. The ends were cut back, 3 bases at V and 2 bases at J, with 5 bases in the middle. CDR3 length equals 12 residues. CDR1 KGHSH and CDR2 LQKENI come from the germline V gene. CDR3 sequence reads: CASSPTTYEQYF. DNA of the CDR3: TGTGCCAGCTCACCCACAACCTACGAGCAGTACTTC.

The CDR3 sequence: CASSPGQGNSFEKLFF. In nucleotides, the CDR3 is TGTGCCAGCAGTCCGGGACAGGGTAATAGTTTTGAAAAACTGTTTTTT. The chain employs TRBV27 and TRBJ1-4; 9 positions agree with TRBD1. V shed 5 bases and J 7 bases; nucleotides not matched to a gene: 11. The CDR3 is made up of 16 amino acids. Germline CDR1 MNHEY, CDR2 SMNVEV (reference sequence).

The chain couples TRBV7-9 to TRBJ1-4; 7 bases align to TRBD1. CDR1 is SEHNR and CDR2 is FQNEAQ in the germline V gene (reference sequence). This CDR3 has 14 amino acids. With 4 bases clipped from V and 8 bases from J, the junction kept 7 bases outside the gene matches. This CDR3 is CASSSAGGSEKLFF. Here the CDR3 DNA reads TGTGCCAGCAGCTCCGCAGGGGGAAGCGAAAAACTGTTTTTT.

This clone was recorded only once. As DNA, the CDR3 is TGTGCCAGTAATACAGGATCGTTGAATCAGCCCCAGCATTTT. Protein product: CASNTGSLNQPQHF. The chain uses TRBV19 and TRBJ1-5; maybe TRBD1 (5 bases). In germline, CDR1 is LNHDA, CDR2 SQIVND (reference sequence). With 7 bases removed from V and 4 bases from J, the gap between germline ends came to 14 bases. The CDR3 spans 14 residues.

This clone has ten or more counts. The chain couples TRBV6-5 to TRBJ2-3; the D gene is possibly TRBD2 (6 bases). Looked up from germline, CDR1 is MNHEY and CDR2 is SVGAGI. The CDR3 covers 14 residues. Trimming pared 5 bases from V and 3 bases from J, leaving 12 bases between. The CDR3 nucleotides are TGTGCCAGCAGTCTCTTGGGGGGAACAGATACGCAGTATTTT. It translates to CASSLLGGTDTQYF.

This clone has a handful of counts. The identical CDR3 is also encoded by other nucleotide sequences in the sample. The chain uses TRBV6-5 and TRBJ1-1; 8 bases align to TRBD1. Germline values: CDR1 MNHEY, CDR2 SVGAGI. V lost 2 bases, J lost 5 bases, and 4 bases stayed unmatched. The CDR3 has 14 residues. The CDR3 protein is CASSYDRGGTEAFF. The CDR3 DNA reads TGTGCCAGCAGTTACGACAGGGGAGGAACTGAAGCTTTCTTT.

J is TRBJ1-2 and V is TRBV7-2, with a tentative D call TRBD1 (5 bases). The germline V gene has CDR1 SGHTA and CDR2 FQGNSA. The CDR3 covers 13 residues. Trimming removed 3 bases from V and 8 bases from J, with 13 bases in between. The CDR3 is CASSFNAGRGYTF. CDR3 nucleotides: TGTGCCAGCAGCTTCAATGCGGGGCGAGGCTACACCTTC.

The CDR3 DNA reads TGTGCCAACGGAGGATTAACAGATACGCAGTATTTT. This sequence encodes CANGGLTDTQYF. The chain couples TRBV6-5 to TRBJ2-3; TRBD2 might be the D (5 bases). The germline CDR1 and CDR2 sequences are MNHEY and SVGAGI. The CDR3 is 12 residues long. V lost 10 bases, J lost 3 bases, and 11 bases lay in between.

This clone was counted between two and nine times. CDR3 in amino acids: CSVEDTLRAFF. The CDR3 coding sequence is TGCAGCGTTGAAGACACACTGCGAGCTTTCTTT. This chain joins TRBV29-1 and TRBJ1-1; D not certain. The CDR3 is 11 residues long. V lost 0 bases and J lost 10, with 9 bases in between. Germline values: CDR1 SQVTM, CDR2 ANQGSEA.

This rearrangement joins TRBV20-1 to TRBJ2-5; 8 bases line up with TRBD2. Germline V CDR1 and CDR2: DFQATT, SNEGSKA (reference sequence). The CDR3 is made up of 15 amino acids. The V gene end was trimmed by 3 bases and the J gene end by 2 bases; junction bases not matched to a gene: 8. CDR3 residues: CSASRVLAAQETQYF. The CDR3 DNA sequence: TGCAGTGCTAGTAGAGTACTAGCGGCGCAAGAGACCCAGTACTTC.

The chain joins TRBV7-2 to TRBJ2-1, with a possible D match to TRBD1 (5 bases). The CDR3 is 14 residues long. V gave up 5 bases and J gave up 2 bases, with 10 bases separating them. Germline assignment: CDR1 SGHTA and CDR2 FQGNSA. The CDR3 protein is CASSPRQPYNEQFF. The CDR3 DNA sequence: TGTGCCAGCAGCCCTCGACAGCCCTACAATGAGCAGTTCTTC.

The V call is TRBV4-3, the J call TRBJ2-5; no definite D call. The length of the CDR3 is 18 residues. Germline values: CDR1 LGHNA, CDR2 YSLEER. Trimming took 0 bases from V and 1 from J, leaving 18 bases between them. CDR3 DNA sequence: TGCGCCAGCAGCCAAGATAGCAGGTTCGTCGGCCCCCAAGAGACCCAGTACTTC. This gives the protein CASSQDSRFVGPQETQYF.

The chain couples TRBV9 to TRBJ2-3; TRBD2 agrees at 11 bases. From germline, CDR1 is SGDLS and CDR2 YYNGEE. The CDR3 is 16 residues long. With V trimmed by 3 bases and J by 1 base, 4 bases remained unmatched. CDR3 sequence reads: CASSAILAGGTDTQYF. CDR3 coding DNA: TGTGCCAGCAGCGCGATACTAGCGGGGGGCACAGATACGCAGTATTTT.

The chain links TRBV4-3 to TRBJ1-3, with D maybe TRBD1 (5 bases). Germline CDR1 is LGHNA and CDR2 is YSLEER. This CDR3 is built from 16 residues. Trimming pared 0 bases from V and 0 bases from J, leaving 9 bases between. The CDR3 DNA sequence: TGCGCCAGCAGCCAAGATGGGGGGTTCTCTGGAAACACCATATATTTT. This encodes CASSQDGGFSGNTIYF.